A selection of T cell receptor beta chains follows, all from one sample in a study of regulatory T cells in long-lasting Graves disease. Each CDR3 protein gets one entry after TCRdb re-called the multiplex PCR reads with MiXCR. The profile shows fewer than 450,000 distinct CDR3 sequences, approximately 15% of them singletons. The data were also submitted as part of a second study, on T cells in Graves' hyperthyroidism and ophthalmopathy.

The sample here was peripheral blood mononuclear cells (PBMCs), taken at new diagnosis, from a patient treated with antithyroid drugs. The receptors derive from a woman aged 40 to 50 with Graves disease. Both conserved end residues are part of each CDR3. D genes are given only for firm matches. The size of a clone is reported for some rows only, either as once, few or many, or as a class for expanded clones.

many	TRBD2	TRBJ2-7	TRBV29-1	CSVRPRAGAYEQYF	TGCAGCGTCCGCCCTCGCGCGGGGGCCTACGAGCAGTACTTC
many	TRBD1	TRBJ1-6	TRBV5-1	CASSLDAMPGTGDSPLHF	TGCGCCAGCAGCTTGGACGCGATGCCCGGGACAGGGGATTCACCCCTCCACTTT
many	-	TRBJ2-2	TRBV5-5	CASSLAGDGELFF	TGTGCCAGCAGCTTGGCGGGGGACGGGGAGCTGTTTTTT
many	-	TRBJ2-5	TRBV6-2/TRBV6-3	CASSSHGTETQYF	TGTGCCAGCAGTTCCCATGGGACGGAGACCCAGTACTTC
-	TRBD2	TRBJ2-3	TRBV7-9	CASSLITSATSTDTQYF	TGTGCCAGCAGCTTAATTACTAGCGCAACTAGCACAGATACGCAGTATTTT
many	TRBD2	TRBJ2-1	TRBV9	CASSVAGLAGSRSYNEQFF	TGTGCCAGCAGCGTAGCGGGCCTAGCGGGATCCAGATCCTACAATGAGCAGTTCTTC
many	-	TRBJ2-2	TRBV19	CASSPRLEVNTGELFF	TGTGCCAGTAGTCCAAGACTAGAGGTGAACACCGGGGAGCTGTTTTTT
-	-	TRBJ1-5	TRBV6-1	CASTRDSGYSNQPQHF	TGTGCCAGCACCCGGGACTCAGGATATAGCAATCAGCCCCAGCATTTT
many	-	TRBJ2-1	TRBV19	CASSPGLEQFF	TGTGCCAGTAGTCCGGGACTCGAGCAGTTCTTC
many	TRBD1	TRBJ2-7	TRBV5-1	CASSLGDRGGNDYEQYF	TGCGCCAGCAGCTTGGGGGACAGGGGAGGAAACGACTACGAGCAGTACTTC
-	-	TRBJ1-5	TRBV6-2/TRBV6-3	CASDTGSNQPQHF	TGTGCCAGCGATACGGGGAGCAATCAGCCCCAGCATTTT
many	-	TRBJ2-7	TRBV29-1	CSVERDTALNEQYF	TGCAGCGTTGAACGGGACACGGCGTTGAACGAGCAGTACTTC
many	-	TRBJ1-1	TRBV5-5	CASSLRDRERTEAFF	TGTGCCAGCAGCTTACGGGACCGGGAGAGAACTGAAGCTTTCTTT
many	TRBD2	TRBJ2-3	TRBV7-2	CASSFPPGGGASTDTQYF	TGTGCCAGCAGCTTTCCCCCCGGGGGGGGTGCTAGCACAGATACGCAGTATTTT
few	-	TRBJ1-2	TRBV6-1	CASSVTGHGYTF	TGTGCCAGCAGTGTCACGGGGCACGGCTACACCTTC
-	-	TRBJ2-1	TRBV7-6	CASSREPLSSYNEQFF	TGTGCCAGCAGCCGGGAACCCTTGAGCTCCTACAATGAGCAGTTCTTC
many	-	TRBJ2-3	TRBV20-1	CSASWSGDTQYF	TGCAGTGCTAGTTGGTCCGGAGATACGCAGTATTTT
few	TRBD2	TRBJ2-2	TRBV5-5	CASSSGKGLAANTGELFF	TGTGCCAGCAGCTCGGGAAAGGGTCTAGCGGCGAACACCGGGGAGCTGTTTTTT
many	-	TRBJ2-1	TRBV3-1	CASRDRGTYNEQFF	TGTGCCAGCAGAGATCGGGGGACCTACAATGAGCAGTTCTTC
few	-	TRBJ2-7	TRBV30	CAWCSGTFPYEQYF	TGTGCCTGGTGCTCCGGGACCTTTCCCTACGAGCAGTACTTC
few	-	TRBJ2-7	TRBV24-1	CATSDLNEQYF	TGTGCCACCAGTGACCTCAACGAGCAGTACTTC
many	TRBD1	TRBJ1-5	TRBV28	CASGLWDRVRQPQHF	TGTGCCAGCGGCCTCTGGGACAGGGTAAGACAGCCCCAGCATTTT
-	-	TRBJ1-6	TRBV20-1	CSARDHSTGRNSPLHF	TGCAGTGCTAGAGACCACAGTACGGGTCGAAATTCACCCCTCCACTTT
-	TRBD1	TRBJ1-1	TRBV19	CASSMRGGQMNTEAFF	TGTGCCAGTAGTATGCGGGGGGGACAGATGAACACTGAAGCTTTCTTT
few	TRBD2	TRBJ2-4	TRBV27	CASSFVGVRGRENIQYF	TGTGCCAGCAGTTTTGTCGGTGTGCGGGGGAGGGAGAACATTCAGTACTTC
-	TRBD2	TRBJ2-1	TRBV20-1	CSARVIAGGQFYNEQFF	TGCAGTGCTAGAGTGATAGCGGGAGGACAGTTCTACAATGAGCAGTTCTTC
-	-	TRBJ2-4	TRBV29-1	CSVEDPVAKNIQYF	TGCAGCGTTGAAGATCCAGTAGCCAAAAACATTCAGTACTTC
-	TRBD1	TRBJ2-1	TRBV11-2	CASSLAGQGTNNEQFF	TGTGCCAGCAGCTTGGCGGGACAGGGAACTAACAATGAGCAGTTCTTC
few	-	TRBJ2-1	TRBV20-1	CSAKTFGYEQFF	TGCAGTGCGAAGACATTTGGCTATGAGCAGTTCTTC
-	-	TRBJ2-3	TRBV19	CASTTGGAPTDTQYF	TGTGCCAGTACCACCGGGGGAGCACCCACAGATACGCAGTATTTT
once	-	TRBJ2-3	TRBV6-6	CASSYSSSYTDTQYF	TGTGCCAGCAGTTACTCGAGTTCATACACAGATACGCAGTATTTT
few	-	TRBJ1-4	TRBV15	CATSRDRGIGPAEKLFF	TGTGCCACCAGCAGAGATCGTGGTATAGGGCCTGCTGAAAAACTGTTTTTT
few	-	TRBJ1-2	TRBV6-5	CASSSRQGHIGYTF	TGTGCCAGCAGTTCCAGGCAGGGCCATATTGGCTACACCTTC
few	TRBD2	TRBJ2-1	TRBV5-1	CASSLSGGVIYNEQFF	TGCGCCAGCAGCTTGTCCGGGGGGGTTATCTACAATGAGCAGTTCTTC
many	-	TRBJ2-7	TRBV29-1	CSVEDTGGHEQYF	TGCAGCGTTGAAGATACGGGCGGGCACGAGCAGTACTTC
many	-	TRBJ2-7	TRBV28	CASPREGPYEQYF	TGTGCCAGCCCCCGAGAAGGGCCGTACGAGCAGTACTTC
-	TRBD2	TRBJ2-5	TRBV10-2	CASSEGDYREGGLKETQYF	TGCGCCAGCAGTGAGGGGGACTATCGGGAGGGGGGGCTCAAAGAGACCCAGTACTTC